The 4 T cell receptor beta chains listed next were all sequenced from one sample in a study of technical replicates of blood from a few donors. Measured with immunoSEQ multiplex PCR; TCRdb has only the in-frame clones, and not every one. The table has some 82,000 clones, 94% seen once; the top ten hold around 0.42%. The specimen sequenced was T cells isolated from PBMCs. The receptors were sampled from a human donor in good health.

V and J are TRBV29-1 and TRBJ1-1; D unclear. Trimming stripped 7 bases from V and 5 bases from J, with 11 bases between. There are 11 residues in the CDR3. Germline CDR1 is SQVTM and CDR2 is ANQGSEA. CDR3 sequence: CSAGRATEAFF. The DNA for the CDR3 is TGCAGCGCTGGGAGAGCTACTGAAGCTTTCTTT.

The chain uses TRBV28 and TRBJ1-4; 7 nucleotides match TRBD1. The V gene end was trimmed by 10 bases and the J gene end by 6 bases; junction bases not matched to a gene: 17. Germline V gene lookup returns CDR1 MDHEN and CDR2 SYDVKM. The CDR3 loop spans 16 amino acids. The DNA for the CDR3 is TGTGCCACAAACCAGGACAGGCTATGGGAAGATGAAAAACTGTTTTTT. Translating it yields CATNQDRLWEDEKLFF.

This rearrangement joins TRBV6-5 to TRBJ1-1; D remains ambiguous. This CDR3 comprises 16 residues. In germline, CDR1 is MNHEY, CDR2 SVGAGI. The V gene lost 2 bases and the J gene lost 5 bases, with 18 bases spanning the gap. In DNA form, the CDR3 reads TGTGCCAGCAGTTACGACCCGGCGGTATATGTAACTGAAGCTTTCTTT. It yields the protein CASSYDPAVYVTEAFF.

The chain is built from TRBV30 and TRBJ1-5; D not resolved. Trimming removed 1 base at V and 5 bases at J, with 21 bases between. This CDR3 has 17 amino acids. CDR1 is GTSNPN and CDR2 is SVGIG in the germline V gene (reference sequence). The DNA of the CDR3 is TGTGCCTGGAGTGGATTCAGAGGAACCCAGGACTATCAGCCCCAGCATTTT. It yields the protein CAWSGFRGTQDYQPQHF.